This T cell receptor (beta chain) was sequenced during a study of shared clonotypes between healthy human individuals. As for this clone: What it binds is unknown.

Repertoires were generated with immunoSEQ multiplex PCR, while TCRdb's copy carries only in-frame clones and drops some. The sample contains 450,000 to 500,000 clones, 76% of which appear only once. Trimming stripped 2 bases from V and 4 bases from J, with 14 bases between. CDR3 length: 15 amino acids. CDR1 is LNHDA, CDR2 SQIVND, per germline (reference sequence). Regarding the study as a whole: Limitation of the genetic and exposure-history diversity represented came from the few donors.

This TCR was sampled from a woman in her thirties or forties in good health. Some clones in this sample may be carry-over from other donors' samples. The chain carries TRBV19 and TRBJ1-2, with D maybe TRBD1 (5 bases). Sequenced input: PBMCs. CDR3 sequence (DNA): TGTGCCAGTAGTATATTTGGACAACAATTCTATGGCTACACCTTC. This codes for CASSIFGQQFYGYTF.